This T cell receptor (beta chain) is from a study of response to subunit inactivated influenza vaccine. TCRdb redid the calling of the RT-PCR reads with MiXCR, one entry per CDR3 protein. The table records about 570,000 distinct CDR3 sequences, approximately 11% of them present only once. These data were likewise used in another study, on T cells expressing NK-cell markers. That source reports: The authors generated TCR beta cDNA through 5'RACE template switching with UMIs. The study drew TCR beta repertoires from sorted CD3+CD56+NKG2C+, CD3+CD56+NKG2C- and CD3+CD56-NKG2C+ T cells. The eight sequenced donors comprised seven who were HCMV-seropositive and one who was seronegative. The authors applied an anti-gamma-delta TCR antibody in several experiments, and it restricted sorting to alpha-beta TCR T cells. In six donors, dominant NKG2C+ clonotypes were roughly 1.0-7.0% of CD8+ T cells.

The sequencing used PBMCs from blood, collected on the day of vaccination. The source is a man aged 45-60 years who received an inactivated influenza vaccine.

CDR3 sequence reads: CASSRGQPGSPLHF. CDR3 sequence (DNA): TGTGCCAGCAGCCGGGGACAACCGGGGTCACCCCTCCACTTT. The chain links TRBV7-9 to TRBJ1-6, with D possibly being TRBD1 (6 bases). V shed 5 bases and J shed 10 bases, with 15 bases lying between them. The CDR3 consists of 14 residues. Germline lookup yields CDR1 SEHNR and CDR2 FQNEAQ (reference sequence).